This T cell receptor (beta chain) was sequenced in a study of shared clonotypes between healthy human individuals. Study outcomes and limitations: Compared with memory subsets, naive subsets generally had larger estimated richness.

Remarks on this clone: Antigen specificity is unknown.

Some clones are missing from TCRdb's copy, which holds only in-frame ones; the method was immunoSEQ multiplex PCR. The data show about 2 million clones, about 95% seen once. The V gene's germline CDR1 is KGHSH and CDR2 LQKENI. The ends were cut back, 3 bases at V and 0 bases at J, with 15 bases in the middle. The CDR3 runs 18 residues. The rearrangement uses TRBV18 and TRBJ2-6; the D gene is possibly TRBD2 (7 bases). The sequence derives from a man aged 18 to 30 in good health. Material for sequencing was naive CD4+ T cells sorted from blood. Subset given: CD45RA+ positively selected. The CDR3 DNA follows: TGTGCCAGCTCACCTAATCGGGGAGGGGGCTCTGGGGCCAACGTCCTGACTTTC. Translating it yields CASSPNRGGGSGANVLTF.